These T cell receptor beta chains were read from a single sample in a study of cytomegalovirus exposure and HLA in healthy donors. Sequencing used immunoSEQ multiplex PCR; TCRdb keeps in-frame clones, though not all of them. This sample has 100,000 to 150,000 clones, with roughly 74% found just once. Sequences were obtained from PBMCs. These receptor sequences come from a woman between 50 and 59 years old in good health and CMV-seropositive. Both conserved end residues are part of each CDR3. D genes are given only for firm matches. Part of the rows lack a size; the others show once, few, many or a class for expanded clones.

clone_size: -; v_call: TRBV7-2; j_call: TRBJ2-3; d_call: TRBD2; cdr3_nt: TGTGCCAGCAGCTCCCGTCCTGTGGGCGGGGGGGCGACAGATACGCAGTATTTT; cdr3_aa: CASSSRPVGGGATDTQYF
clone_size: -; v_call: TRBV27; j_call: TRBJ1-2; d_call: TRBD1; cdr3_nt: TGTGCCAGCAGTCCCGGGACAGGGGGCCTTGCCTACACCTTC; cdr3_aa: CASSPGTGGLAYTF
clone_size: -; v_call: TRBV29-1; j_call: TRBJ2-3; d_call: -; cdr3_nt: TGCAGCGTTGAGGAGGGTACAGATACGCAGTATTTT; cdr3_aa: CSVEEGTDTQYF
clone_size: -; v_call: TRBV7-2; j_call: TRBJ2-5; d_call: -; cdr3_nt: TGTGCCAGCAGCTTAGCGGCGGGGAATGGGGAGACCCAGTACTTC; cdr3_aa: CASSLAAGNGETQYF
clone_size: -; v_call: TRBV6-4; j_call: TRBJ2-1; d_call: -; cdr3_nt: TGTGCCAGCAGTGACCAACTAGCAGGTTACAATGAGCAGTTCTTC; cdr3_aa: CASSDQLAGYNEQFF
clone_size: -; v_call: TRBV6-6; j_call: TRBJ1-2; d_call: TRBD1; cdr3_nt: TGTGCCAGCAGTTACAAGCTGGGACAGGGGTATGGCTACACCTTC; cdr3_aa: CASSYKLGQGYGYTF
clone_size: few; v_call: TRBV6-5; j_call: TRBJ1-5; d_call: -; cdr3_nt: TGTGCCAGCAATCCAGGGTGGAATCAGCCCCAGCATTTT; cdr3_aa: CASNPGWNQPQHF
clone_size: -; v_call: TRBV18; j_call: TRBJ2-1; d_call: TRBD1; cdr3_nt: TGTGCCAGCTCACTGACCTTGGGACAGGGGGATAATGAGCAGTTCTTC; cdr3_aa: CASSLTLGQGDNEQFF
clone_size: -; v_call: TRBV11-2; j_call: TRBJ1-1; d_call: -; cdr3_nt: TGTGCCAGCACCCAGGGGACCCCCGTTCGGACTGAAGCTTTCTTT; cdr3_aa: CASTQGTPVRTEAFF
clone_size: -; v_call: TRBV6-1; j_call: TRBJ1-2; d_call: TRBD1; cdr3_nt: TGTGCCAGCAGTGAAGCCGGGACAGGGCTTTATGGCTACACCTTC; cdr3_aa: CASSEAGTGLYGYTF
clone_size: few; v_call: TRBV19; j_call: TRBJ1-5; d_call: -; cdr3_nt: TGTGCCAGTACCCTAGGGAGGGTTCAGCCCCAGCATTTT; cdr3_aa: CASTLGRVQPQHF
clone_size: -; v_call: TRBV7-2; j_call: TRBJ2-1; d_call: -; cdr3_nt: TGTGCCAGCAGCTTGGTCAGTGGGCGACAGGTTTCCTACAATGAGCAGTTCTTC; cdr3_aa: CASSLVSGRQVSYNEQFF
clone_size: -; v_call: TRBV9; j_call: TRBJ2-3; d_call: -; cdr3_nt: TGTGCCAGCAGCGTAGTTATCACAGATACGCAGTATTTT; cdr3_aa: CASSVVITDTQYF
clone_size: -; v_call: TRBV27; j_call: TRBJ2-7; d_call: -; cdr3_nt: TGTGCCAGCAAGGGCCTGAAGGGGGGGCACTACGAGCAGTACTTC; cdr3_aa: CASKGLKGGHYEQYF
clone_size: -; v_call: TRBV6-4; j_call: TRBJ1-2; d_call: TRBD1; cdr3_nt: TGTGCCAGCAGGGGACAGGGATTAGGTAATGGCTACACCTTC; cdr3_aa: CASRGQGLGNGYTF
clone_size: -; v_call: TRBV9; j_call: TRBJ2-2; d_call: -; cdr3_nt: TGTGCCAGCAGCCGCGGGCGGAACACCGGGGAGCTGTTTTTT; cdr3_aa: CASSRGRNTGELFF
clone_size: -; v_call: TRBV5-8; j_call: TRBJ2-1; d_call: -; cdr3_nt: TGTGCCAGCAGCGTCGGACAGAAGCAGTTCTTC; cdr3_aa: CASSVGQKQFF